This TCR beta chain was captured in a study of blood T cell repertoires in COVID-19. The wider study: The United States, Italy and Spain supplied acute and convalescent COVID-19 samples. Sample material is recorded as cDNA or gDNA derived from T cells, B-cell-depleted T cells, or PBMCs.

The table lists this clone with a count of one. Original data processing: Amplification with reference gene primers provided the estimates of nucleated cell counts. TCRdb keeps only in-frame clones here, not all; method: immunoSEQ multiplex PCR. Clone size and V and J calls were adopted from that table, with D and trimming inferred from the DNA. The data show about 38,000 clones, with around 90% seen just once and 7.2% held by the top ten. The CDR3 is 18 residues long. Losses at the gene ends were 0 bases for V and 5 bases for J; bases not matched to a gene: 11. Germline V gene lookup returns CDR1 LGHNA and CDR2 YSLEER.

J is TRBJ2-3 and V is TRBV4-3; 10 nucleotides agree with TRBD2. This TCR came from a human donor in a cohort sampled during active COVID-19. The sequenced material came from peripheral blood. The chain's CDR3 is CASSQESRLAGDLDTQYF. The CDR3 bases are TGCGCCAGCAGCCAAGAATCAAGGCTAGCGGGAGATTTAGATACGCAGTATTTT.